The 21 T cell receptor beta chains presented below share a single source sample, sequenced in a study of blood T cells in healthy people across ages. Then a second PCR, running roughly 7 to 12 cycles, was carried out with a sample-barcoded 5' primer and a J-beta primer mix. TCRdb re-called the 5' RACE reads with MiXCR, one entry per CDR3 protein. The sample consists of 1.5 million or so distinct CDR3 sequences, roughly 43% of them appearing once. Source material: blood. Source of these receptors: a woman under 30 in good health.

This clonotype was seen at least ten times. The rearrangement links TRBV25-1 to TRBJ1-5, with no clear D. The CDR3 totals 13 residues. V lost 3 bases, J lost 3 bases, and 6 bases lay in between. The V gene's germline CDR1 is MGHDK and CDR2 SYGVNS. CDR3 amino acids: CASSERDNQPQHF. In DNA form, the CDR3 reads TGTGCCAGCAGTGAGCGGGACAATCAGCCCCAGCATTTT.

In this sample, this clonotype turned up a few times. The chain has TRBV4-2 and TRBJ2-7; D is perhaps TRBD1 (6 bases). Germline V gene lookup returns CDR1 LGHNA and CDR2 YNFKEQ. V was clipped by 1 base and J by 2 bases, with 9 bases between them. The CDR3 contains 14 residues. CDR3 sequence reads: CASSQVKGAYEQYF. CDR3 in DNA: TGTGCCAGCAGCCAAGTTAAGGGGGCCTACGAGCAGTACTTC.

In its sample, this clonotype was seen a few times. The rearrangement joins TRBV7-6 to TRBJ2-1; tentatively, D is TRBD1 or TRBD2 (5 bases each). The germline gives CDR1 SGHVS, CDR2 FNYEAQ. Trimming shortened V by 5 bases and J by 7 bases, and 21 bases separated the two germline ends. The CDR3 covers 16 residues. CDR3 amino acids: CASSVNGAPLVNEQFF. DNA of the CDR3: TGTGCCAGCAGCGTGAACGGGGCTCCTTTAGTTAATGAGCAGTTCTTC.

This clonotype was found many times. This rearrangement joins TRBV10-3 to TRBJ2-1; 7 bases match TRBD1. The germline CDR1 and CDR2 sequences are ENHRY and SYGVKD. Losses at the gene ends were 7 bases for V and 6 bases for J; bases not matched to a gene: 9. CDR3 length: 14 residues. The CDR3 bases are TGTGCCATCAAGGGGGACAGCCAACGCAATGAGCAGTTCTTC. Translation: CAIKGDSQRNEQFF.

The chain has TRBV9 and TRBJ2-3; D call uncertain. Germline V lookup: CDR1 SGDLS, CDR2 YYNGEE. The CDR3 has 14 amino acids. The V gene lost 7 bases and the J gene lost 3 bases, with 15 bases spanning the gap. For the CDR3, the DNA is TGTGCCAGCGCCACCCAAGGAGCTACAGATACGCAGTATTTT. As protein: CASATQGATDTQYF.

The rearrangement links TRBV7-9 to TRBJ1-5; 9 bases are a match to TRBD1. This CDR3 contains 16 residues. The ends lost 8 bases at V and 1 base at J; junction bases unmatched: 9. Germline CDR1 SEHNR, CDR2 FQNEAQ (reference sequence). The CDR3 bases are TGTGCCAGCCGGAGGACAGGGGAAGGGAGCAATCAGCCCCAGCATTTT. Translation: CASRRTGEGSNQPQHF.

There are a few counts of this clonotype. In nucleotides, the CDR3 is TGTGCCAGCATCCAGCGGGGACAGGGTAAAGGGGGCTACACCTTC. Protein sequence: CASIQRGQGKGGYTF. The chain employs TRBV7-2 and TRBJ1-2; 9 nucleotides line up with TRBD1. The germline V gene encodes CDR1 SGHTA and CDR2 FQGNSA. This CDR3 region has 15 residues. V was clipped by 7 bases and J by 8 bases; unmatched bases: 14.

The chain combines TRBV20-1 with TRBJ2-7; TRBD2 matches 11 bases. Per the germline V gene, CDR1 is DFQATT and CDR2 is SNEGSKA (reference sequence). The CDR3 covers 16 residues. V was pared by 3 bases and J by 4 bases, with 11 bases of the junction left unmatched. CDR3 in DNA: TGCAGTGCTAGGACACCACTAGCGGGGGACGATTACGAGCAGTACTTC. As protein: CSARTPLAGDDYEQYF.

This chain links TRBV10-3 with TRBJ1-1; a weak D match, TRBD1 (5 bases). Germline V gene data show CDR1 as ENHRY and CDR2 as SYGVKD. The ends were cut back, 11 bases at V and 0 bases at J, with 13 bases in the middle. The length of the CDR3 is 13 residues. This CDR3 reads CAHQQGMNTEAFF. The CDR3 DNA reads TGTGCCCATCAGCAGGGCATGAACACTGAAGCTTTCTTT.

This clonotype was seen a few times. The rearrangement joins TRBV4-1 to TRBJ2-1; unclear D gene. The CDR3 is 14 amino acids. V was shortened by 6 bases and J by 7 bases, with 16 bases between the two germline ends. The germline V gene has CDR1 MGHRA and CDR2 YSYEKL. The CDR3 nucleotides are TGCGCCAGCAGAGTACTGGCCGTTCGGAATGAGCAGTTCTTC. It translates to CASRVLAVRNEQFF.

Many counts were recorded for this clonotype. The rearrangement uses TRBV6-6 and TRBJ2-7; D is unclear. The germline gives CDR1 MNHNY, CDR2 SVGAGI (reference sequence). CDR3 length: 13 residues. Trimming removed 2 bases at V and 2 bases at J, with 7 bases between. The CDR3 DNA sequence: TGTGCCAGCAGTTACGCGGTCACCTACGAGCAGTACTTC. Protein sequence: CASSYAVTYEQYF.

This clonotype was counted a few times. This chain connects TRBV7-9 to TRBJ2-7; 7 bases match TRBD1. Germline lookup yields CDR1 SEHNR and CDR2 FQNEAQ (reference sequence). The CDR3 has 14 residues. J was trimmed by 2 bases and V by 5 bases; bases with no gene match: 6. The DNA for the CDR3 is TGTGCCAGCAGCCGAAGGGACAGTACCTACGAGCAGTACTTC. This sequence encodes CASSRRDSTYEQYF.

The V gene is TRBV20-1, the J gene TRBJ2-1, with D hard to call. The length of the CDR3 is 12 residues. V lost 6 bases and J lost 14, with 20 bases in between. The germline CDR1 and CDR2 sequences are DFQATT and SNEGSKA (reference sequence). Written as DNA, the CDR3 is TGCAGTGCCCCGAAAGGCATTCATCTGGAGTTCTTC. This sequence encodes CSAPKGIHLEFF.

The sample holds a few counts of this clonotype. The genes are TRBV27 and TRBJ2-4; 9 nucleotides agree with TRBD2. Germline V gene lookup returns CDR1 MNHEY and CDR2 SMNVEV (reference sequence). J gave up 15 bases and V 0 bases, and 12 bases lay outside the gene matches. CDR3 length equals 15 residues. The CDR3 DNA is TGTGCCAGCAGTTTATCGACCCTAGCGGGGTCGGAGAGGTACTTC. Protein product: CASSLSTLAGSERYF.

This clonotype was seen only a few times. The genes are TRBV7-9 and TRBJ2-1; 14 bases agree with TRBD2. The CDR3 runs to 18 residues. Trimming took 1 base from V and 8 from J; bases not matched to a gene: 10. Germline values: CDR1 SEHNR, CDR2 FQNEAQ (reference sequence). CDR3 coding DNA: TGTGCCAGCAGCTTAGGGGGGCGACTAGCGGGGGGGCCTGATGAGCAGTTCTTC. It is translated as CASSLGGRLAGGPDEQFF.

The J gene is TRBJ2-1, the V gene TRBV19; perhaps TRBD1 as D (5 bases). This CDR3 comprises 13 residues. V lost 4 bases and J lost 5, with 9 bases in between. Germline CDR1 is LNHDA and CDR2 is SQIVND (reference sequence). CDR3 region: CASSTRVHNEQFF. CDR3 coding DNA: TGTGCCAGTAGTACCAGGGTCCACAATGAGCAGTTCTTC. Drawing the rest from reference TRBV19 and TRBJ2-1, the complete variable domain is DGGITQSPKYLFRKEGQNVTLSCEQNLNHDAMYWYRQDPGQGLRLIYYSQIVNDFQKGDIAEGYSVSREKKESFPLTVTSAQKNPTAFYLCASSTRVHNEQFFGPGTRLTVL.

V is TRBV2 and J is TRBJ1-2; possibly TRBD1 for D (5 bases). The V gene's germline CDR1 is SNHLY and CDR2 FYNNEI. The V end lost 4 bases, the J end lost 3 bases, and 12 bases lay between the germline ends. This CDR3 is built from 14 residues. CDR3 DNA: TGTGCCAGCAGTGTCGGCCAGGGCCACTATGGCTACACCTTC. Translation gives CASSVGQGHYGYTF.

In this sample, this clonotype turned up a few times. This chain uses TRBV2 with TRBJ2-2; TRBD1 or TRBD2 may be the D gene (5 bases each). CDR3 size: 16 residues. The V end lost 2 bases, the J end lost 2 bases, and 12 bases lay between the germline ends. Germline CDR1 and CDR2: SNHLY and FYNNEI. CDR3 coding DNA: TGTGCCAGCAGTGAATCAGGGACCATAAACACCGGGGAGCTGTTTTTT. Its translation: CASSESGTINTGELFF.

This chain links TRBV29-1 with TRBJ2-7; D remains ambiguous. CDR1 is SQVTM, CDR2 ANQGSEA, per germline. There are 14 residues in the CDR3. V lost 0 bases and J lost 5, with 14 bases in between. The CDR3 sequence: CSVEDVAGPDEQYF. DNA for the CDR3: TGCAGCGTTGAAGACGTGGCAGGCCCTGACGAGCAGTACTTC.

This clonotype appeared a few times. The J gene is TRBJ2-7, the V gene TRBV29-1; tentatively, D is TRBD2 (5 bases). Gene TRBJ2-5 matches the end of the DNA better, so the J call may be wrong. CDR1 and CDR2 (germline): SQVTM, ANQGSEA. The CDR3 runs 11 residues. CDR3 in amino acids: CSVRGGETQYF. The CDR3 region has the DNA TGCAGCGTTCGGGGTGGGGAGACCCAGTACTTC.

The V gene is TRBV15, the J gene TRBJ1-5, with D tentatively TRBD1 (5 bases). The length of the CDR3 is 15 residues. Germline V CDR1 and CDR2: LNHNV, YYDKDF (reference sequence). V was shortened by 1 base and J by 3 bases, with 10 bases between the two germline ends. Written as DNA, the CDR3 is TGTGCCACCAGCAGAGCAGGGTACGCCAATCAGCCCCAGCATTTT. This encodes CATSRAGYANQPQHF.